The rows below give T cell receptor beta chains drawn from one sample of a study of cytomegalovirus exposure and HLA in healthy donors. The repertoire was sequenced with immunoSEQ multiplex PCR; TCRdb's copy has only in-frame clones and lacks some. The sample contains around 32,000 clones, 40% to 45% of which appear only once. Material: PBMCs. The receptors were sampled from a woman between 45 and 65 years old in good health and CMV-seronegative. The CDR3 runs from the conserved cysteine through the conserved F or W. The D gene is left open where the match is weak. Clone sizes are given selectively: once, few, many, or a class where the clone is expanded.

J	D	V	size	CDR3	DNA
TRBJ1-1	NA	TRBV6-4	few	CASSATGTMTEAFF	TGTGCCAGCAGCGCAACCGGGACAATGACTGAAGCTTTCTTT
TRBJ1-1	TRBD1	TRBV2	few	CASSLDRVNTEAFF	TGTGCCAGCAGTTTGGACAGGGTGAACACTGAAGCTTTCTTT
TRBJ1-1	TRBD1	TRBV5-1	NA	CASSLATGGGTEAFF	TGCGCCAGCAGCTTGGCGACAGGGGGGGGCACTGAAGCTTTCTTT
TRBJ1-2	NA	TRBV5-4	NA	CASSLPLGTNGYTF	TGTGCCAGCAGTCTTCCCCTAGGGACAAATGGCTACACCTTC
TRBJ2-3	TRBD2	TRBV7-9	few	CASSEGLAGVPDTQYF	TGTGCCAGCAGCGAAGGACTAGCGGGAGTTCCAGATACGCAGTATTTT
TRBJ2-7	NA	TRBV30	NA	CAWSVIDEQYF	TGTGCCTGGAGTGTAATCGACGAGCAGTACTTC
TRBJ2-2	TRBD2	TRBV19	once	CASSIGGGAASTGELFF	TGTGCCAGTAGTATCGGCGGGGGGGCAGCCTCCACCGGGGAGCTGTTTTTT
TRBJ2-5	NA	TRBV6-6	NA	CASRLGGRQETQYF	TGTGCCAGCAGACTGGGGGGGCGCCAAGAGACCCAGTACTTC
TRBJ2-5	NA	TRBV2	NA	CASSGNGQRHGETQYF	TGTGCCAGCAGCGGAAATGGACAGCGCCATGGGGAGACCCAGTACTTC
TRBJ2-1	TRBD2	TRBV4-2	once	CASSQGPSGGSYNEQFF	TGTGCCAGCAGCCAAGGCCCTAGCGGCGGCTCCTACAATGAGCAGTTCTTC
TRBJ2-2	NA	TRBV4-1	NA	CASNPGRQSNTGELFF	TGCGCCAGCAACCCAGGACGACAGTCGAACACCGGGGAGCTGTTTTTT
TRBJ1-2	NA	TRBV7-6	NA	CASSFSDGGGAFYGYTF	TGTGCCAGCAGCTTCTCGGACGGCGGAGGGGCCTTCTATGGCTACACCTTC
TRBJ2-1	NA	TRBV10-3	few	CATVVGGGEDEQFF	TGTGCCACGGTGGTAGGGGGTGGTGAAGATGAGCAGTTCTTC
TRBJ1-2	TRBD1	TRBV28	few	CASSLLPTGTYGYTF	TGTGCCAGCAGTTTACTCCCGACAGGGACCTATGGCTACACCTTC
TRBJ1-3	TRBD1	TRBV30	NA	CAWNLPGTAGNTIYF	TGTGCCTGGAACCTACCCGGGACAGCCGGAAACACCATATATTTT
TRBJ1-5	NA	TRBV28	NA	CASSSGQPGQPQHF	TGTGCCAGCAGCTCTGGACAGCCCGGGCAGCCCCAGCATTTT
TRBJ2-7	TRBD2	TRBV5-1	few	CASSFRAGGPNEQYF	TGCGCCAGCAGCTTTAGAGCGGGAGGGCCTAACGAGCAGTACTTC
TRBJ2-1	NA	TRBV6-4	NA	CASSDELGNEQFF	TGTGCCAGCAGTGACGAACTCGGCAATGAGCAGTTCTTC
TRBJ2-7	NA	TRBV20-1	few	CSASPLYEQYF	TGCAGTGCTAGCCCCCTCTACGAGCAGTACTTC
TRBJ2-3	NA	TRBV5-4	NA	CASSPRPVGTDTQYF	TGTGCCAGCAGCCCGAGGCCGGTTGGCACAGATACGCAGTATTTT
TRBJ1-3	NA	TRBV4-1	NA	CASSQGGVGNTIYF	TGCGCCAGCAGCCAAGGCGGGGTCGGAAACACCATATATTTT
TRBJ2-7	TRBD2	TRBV27	NA	CASRRTSGAGYEQYF	TGTGCCAGCAGGCGGACTAGCGGGGCCGGCTACGAGCAGTACTTC
TRBJ2-7	TRBD2	TRBV10-3	NA	CATSRGLAGGEYEQYF	TGTGCCACATCGAGGGGACTAGCGGGAGGCGAATACGAGCAGTACTTC
TRBJ2-7	TRBD1	TRBV5-4	NA	CASSPYRDRGQVQYF	TGTGCCAGCAGCCCGTACCGGGACAGGGGGCAGGTGCAGTACTTC
TRBJ2-7	TRBD1	TRBV4-1	NA	CASSQGQGAYEQYF	TGCGCCAGCAGCCAGGGACAGGGGGCTTACGAGCAGTACTTC
TRBJ2-1	TRBD1	TRBV29-1	NA	CSARTGGYNEQFF	TGCAGCGCACGGACAGGGGGCTACAATGAGCAGTTCTTC
TRBJ1-5	NA	TRBV11-3	NA	CASTQGGNQPQHF	TGTGCCAGCACCCAAGGGGGCAATCAGCCCCAGCATTTT
TRBJ1-2	NA	TRBV5-4	few	CASRPDEWRSDYGYTF	TGTGCCAGCAGACCGGATGAATGGAGATCTGACTATGGCTACACCTTC
TRBJ1-2	NA	TRBV6-1	NA	CASSEARGIYGYTF	TGTGCCAGCAGTGAAGCGCGCGGAATTTATGGCTACACCTTC
TRBJ2-2	NA	TRBV13	few	CASSLLQEELFF	TGTGCCAGCAGCTTACTCCAGGAGGAGCTGTTTTTT
TRBJ2-7	NA	TRBV7-9	NA	CASSFDWEQYF	TGTGCCAGCAGCTTCGACTGGGAGCAGTACTTC
TRBJ2-1	TRBD2	TRBV4-2	NA	CASSQWRERDNEQFF	TGTGCCAGCAGCCAATGGCGGGAGAGGGATAATGAGCAGTTCTTC
TRBJ1-4	NA	TRBV25-1	few	CASSQIVGEKLFF	TGTGCCAGCAGTCAGATTGTGGGCGAAAAACTGTTTTTT
TRBJ2-7	TRBD2	TRBV11-3	few	CASSLERDAPEQYF	TGTGCCAGCAGCTTGGAGCGGGATGCCCCCGAGCAGTACTTC
TRBJ2-7	NA	TRBV18	once	CASSPHGWEQYF	TGTGCCAGCTCACCACACGGGTGGGAGCAGTACTTC
TRBJ2-1	TRBD2	TRBV27	NA	CASRTSGGHNEQFF	TGTGCCAGCAGAACTAGCGGGGGACACAATGAGCAGTTCTTC
TRBJ2-3	NA	TRBV19	few	CASSIPYRGGTDTQYF	TGTGCCAGTAGTATACCCTACAGGGGGGGTACAGATACGCAGTATTTT
TRBJ2-4	TRBD1	TRBV7-9	few	CASSFGTGGIGSKNIQYF	TGTGCCAGCAGCTTCGGGACAGGGGGTATTGGCTCCAAAAACATTCAGTACTTC
TRBJ2-1	NA	TRBV7-2	NA	CASRSSGTLVDNEQFF	TGTGCCAGCAGGAGCAGCGGGACATTAGTAGACAATGAGCAGTTCTTC
TRBJ1-5	NA	TRBV28	NA	CASTPGWSNQPQHF	TGTGCCAGCACCCCCGGGTGGAGCAATCAGCCCCAGCATTTT
TRBJ2-3	TRBD2	TRBV4-1	few	CASSPTTSRVEDTQYF	TGCGCCAGCAGCCCGACGACTAGCAGGGTAGAAGATACGCAGTATTTT
TRBJ2-1	TRBD2	TRBV27	NA	CASRPGTSPYNEQFF	TGTGCCAGCAGACCTGGGACTAGCCCTTACAATGAGCAGTTCTTC
TRBJ2-3	NA	TRBV27	NA	CASSPLSRGSSGDTQYF	TGTGCCAGCAGTCCCCTATCCCGGGGGTCATCGGGGGATACGCAGTATTTT